The 15 T cell receptor beta chains in this list originate from one sample, sequenced in a study of neurological immune-mediated disorders. One entry per CDR3 protein, called by TCRdb with MiXCR from the 5' RACE reads. Of about 57,000 distinct CDR3 sequences in the sample, 9.5% to 12% are singletons; the top ten hold 6.6%. As to time point: longitudinal time-point 1 (baseline). Sequenced material: PBMCs. The receptors originated from a male donor with HTLV-1-associated myelopathy (HAM/TSP).

In its sample, this clonotype was seen many times. The chain links TRBV5-1 to TRBJ2-1; D is perhaps TRBD2 (5 bases). This CDR3 is 16 amino acids long. The germline CDR1 and CDR2 sequences are SGHRS and YFSETQ. V dropped 4 bases and J dropped 0 bases, with 14 bases sitting between them. Written as DNA, the CDR3 is TGCGCCAGCAGCCGACGGACGGGGAGCTCCTACAATGAGCAGTTCTTC. Translating gives CASSRRTGSSYNEQFF.

This clonotype appeared a few times. The chain couples TRBV7-9 to TRBJ2-5, with TRBD1 as a possible D gene (7 bases). V gave up 5 bases and J gave up 5 bases, with 21 bases separating them. This CDR3 has 16 amino acids. The germline gives CDR1 SEHNR, CDR2 FQNEAQ (reference sequence). The CDR3 sequence is CASSPRTGRGGETQYF. CDR3 coding DNA: TGTGCCAGCAGCCCCAGGACAGGCCGGGGAGGCGAGACCCAGTACTTC.

This clonotype was counted between two and nine times. The rearrangement links TRBV2 to TRBJ1-5; D is unresolved. This CDR3 has 15 residues. Germline V lookup: CDR1 SNHLY, CDR2 FYNNEI. Trimming removed 1 base from V and 5 bases from J, with 12 bases in between. The CDR3 nucleotides read TGTGCCAGCAGTGAAGATTGGTCAGCGGATCAGCCCCAGCATTTT. This encodes CASSEDWSADQPQHF.

The chain couples TRBV14 to TRBJ2-1; 7 bases agree with TRBD2. CDR1 is SGHDN, CDR2 FVKESK, per germline. V shed 2 bases, J shed 9 bases, and the junction held 13 bases outside the gene matches. The CDR3 runs to 16 residues. CDR3 DNA sequence: TGTGCCAGCAGCCAACAATCGGGACTACCTTTGAGTGAGCAGTTCTTC. This translates into CASSQQSGLPLSEQFF.

This clonotype occurred many times. The rearrangement links TRBV7-2 to TRBJ2-5, with 9 bases fitting TRBD2. Germline assignment: CDR1 SGHTA and CDR2 FQGNSA. The CDR3 totals 15 residues. V lost 5 bases, J lost 4 bases, and 8 bases stayed unmatched. The CDR3 coding sequence is TGTGCCAGCAGCCTCGAGCGGGGGGTTTCAGAGACCCAGTACTTC. Encoded protein: CASSLERGVSETQYF.

This clonotype was seen at least ten times. At one boundary the junction diverges from the germline segment, which might be a read error. The J gene is TRBJ2-1, the V gene TRBV7-2; 9 nucleotides line up with TRBD2. CDR1 and CDR2 from the germline V gene are SGHTA and FQGNSA. CDR3 size: 15 residues. CDR3 sequence: CASSVAGAAYNEQFF. DNA for the CDR3: TGTGCCAGCAGCGTAGCGGGGGCCGCATACAATGAGCAGTTCTTC.

This clonotype was detected ten times or more. The chain recombines TRBV10-3 with TRBJ1-1; TRBD1 agrees at 7 bases. CDR3 length equals 13 residues. The V gene's germline CDR1 is ENHRY and CDR2 SYGVKD. After removal of 7 bases from V and 1 base from J, the junction contained 3 bases not matched to a gene. The CDR3 reads CAITQGGNTEAFF. The CDR3 DNA sequence: TGTGCCATCACGCAGGGGGGGAACACTGAAGCTTTCTTT.

This clonotype was found many times. This sequence joins TRBV19 and TRBJ1-1; TRBD1 aligns across 12 bases. The germline V gene has CDR1 LNHDA and CDR2 SQIVND (reference sequence). Trimming removed 6 bases from V and 1 base from J; junction bases left unmatched: 9. The CDR3 contains 17 residues. CDR3 in amino acids: CASSRGTGGAGNTEAFF. In nucleotides, the CDR3 is TGTGCCAGTAGCCGCGGGACAGGGGGCGCAGGGAACACTGAAGCTTTCTTT.

This clonotype showed up many times. The chain recombines TRBV6-2 or TRBV6-3 with TRBJ1-5, with no clear D. In germline, CDR1 is MNHEY, CDR2 SVGEGT. This CDR3 has 12 residues. Trimming removed 6 bases at V and 5 bases at J, with 8 bases between. Here the CDR3 reads CASSFNYQPQHF. CDR3 DNA sequence: TGTGCCAGCAGCTTTAATTATCAGCCCCAGCATTTT.

The V gene is TRBV7-6, the J gene TRBJ2-3; D may be TRBD2 (5 bases). Germline CDR1 SGHVS, CDR2 FNYEAQ. The CDR3 is made up of 15 amino acids. The V and J ends lost 5 bases and 5 bases respectively, with 17 bases between them. CDR3: CASSLRSGGGDTQYF. The CDR3 DNA reads TGTGCCAGCAGCCTTCGTAGTGGTGGAGGAGATACGCAGTATTTT.

This clonotype was recorded at least ten times. The chain combines TRBV20-1 with TRBJ2-7; 7 positions match TRBD1. In germline, CDR1 is DFQATT, CDR2 SNEGSKA (reference sequence). V lost 5 bases and J lost 2; bases outside the gene matches: 12. The CDR3 spans 15 residues. Written as DNA, the CDR3 is TGCAGTGCTGCGATCCCCCGGGACAGTCCCTACGAGCAGTACTTC. This codes for CSAAIPRDSPYEQYF.

This clonotype was recorded at least ten times. CDR3 loop: CASSSSAANYGYTF. The DNA of the CDR3 is TGTGCCAGCAGTTCCTCGGCAGCTAACTATGGCTACACCTTC. The J gene is TRBJ1-2, the V gene TRBV7-9; D is uncertain. Germline V CDR1 and CDR2: SEHNR, FQNEAQ (reference sequence). Trimming stripped 6 bases from V and 0 bases from J, with 11 bases between. The CDR3 contains 14 residues.

There are many counts of this clonotype. The rearrangement uses TRBV2 and TRBJ1-5, with 9 bases lining up with TRBD1. CDR3 length equals 17 residues. V lost 6 bases, J lost 0 bases, and 9 bases stayed unmatched. Germline-derived CDR1 and CDR2 are SNHLY and FYNNEI. In DNA form, the CDR3 reads TGTGCCAGCAGGAAAGACAGGGGGGTTTATAGCAATCAGCCCCAGCATTTT. It yields the protein CASRKDRGVYSNQPQHF.

In the case of this clonotype: A much larger clone differs by one base, so this may be a read error. The chain combines TRBV7-9 with TRBJ1-1, with a weak D call TRBD1 (5 bases). Trimming removed 5 bases at V and 0 bases at J, with 13 bases between. From germline, CDR1 is SEHNR and CDR2 FQNEAQ (reference sequence). The CDR3 consists of 15 residues. The CDR3 DNA reads as TGTGCCAGCAGCCGGGTCGCAGGGATGAACACTGAAGCTTTCTTT. Translation gives CASSRVAGMNTEAFF.

The table lists this clonotype with many counts. This chain joins TRBV6-5 and TRBJ1-1, with TRBD1 as a possible D gene (5 bases). The ends were cut back, 6 bases at V and 0 bases at J, with 14 bases in the middle. The CDR3 contains 15 residues. Germline lookup yields CDR1 MNHEY and CDR2 SVGAGI. The CDR3 DNA is TGTGCCAGCAGCCGTCGACGGGGCATGAACACTGAAGCTTTCTTT. Translation gives CASSRRRGMNTEAFF.